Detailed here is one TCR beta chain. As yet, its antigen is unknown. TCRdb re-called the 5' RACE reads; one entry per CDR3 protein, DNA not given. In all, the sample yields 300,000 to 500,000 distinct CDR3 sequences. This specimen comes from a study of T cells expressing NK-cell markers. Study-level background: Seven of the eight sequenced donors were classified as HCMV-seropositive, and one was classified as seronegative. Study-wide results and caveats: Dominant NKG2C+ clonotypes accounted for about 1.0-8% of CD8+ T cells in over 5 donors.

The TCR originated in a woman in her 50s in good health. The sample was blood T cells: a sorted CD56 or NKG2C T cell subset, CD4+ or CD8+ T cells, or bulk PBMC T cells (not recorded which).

The CDR3 region is CASGNTRSSYGYTF. V gene TRBV9 combines with J gene TRBJ1-2. CDR3 length equals 14 residues. Germline loops: CDR1 SGDLS, CDR2 YYNGEE.